This section outlines one TCR beta chain sequence together with its context. The sample is drawn from a study of blood T cell repertoires in COVID-19. Germline V lookup: CDR1 KGHDR, CDR2 SFDVKD. Germline trimming cut 3 bases from V and 2 bases from J; bases unmatched to any gene: 6. This CDR3 region has 16 residues. Authors' data handling: Estimation of nucleated cell counts was performed using reference gene primer amplification. The protocol was immunoSEQ multiplex PCR, while the TCRdb copy is restricted to in-frame clones and leaves out a portion. The V and J calls and clone size come from that table; D and trimming were worked out from the DNA. The table shows approximately 150,000 clones, with roughly 80% occurring only once.

Material: peripheral blood. The receptor was derived from a man in his fifties with active or convalescent COVID-19. J is TRBJ2-3 and V is TRBV24-1, with 8 bases lining up with TRBD1. The CDR3 DNA is TGTGCCACCAGTGATCCAGGGGGCCCATACACAGATACGCAGTATTTT. It specifies CATSDPGGPYTDTQYF.